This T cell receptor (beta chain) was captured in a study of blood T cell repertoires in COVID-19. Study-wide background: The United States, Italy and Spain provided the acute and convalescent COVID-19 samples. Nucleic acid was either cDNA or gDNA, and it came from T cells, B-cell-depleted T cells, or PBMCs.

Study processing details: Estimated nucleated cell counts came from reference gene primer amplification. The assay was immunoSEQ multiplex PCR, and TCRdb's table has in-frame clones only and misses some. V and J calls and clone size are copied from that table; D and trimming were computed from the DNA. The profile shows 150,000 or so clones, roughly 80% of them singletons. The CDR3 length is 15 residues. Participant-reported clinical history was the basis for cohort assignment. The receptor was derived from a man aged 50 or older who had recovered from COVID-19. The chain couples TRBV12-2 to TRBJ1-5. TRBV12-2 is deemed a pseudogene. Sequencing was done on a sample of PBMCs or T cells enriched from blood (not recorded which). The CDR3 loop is CASRFTRPSRQPQHF. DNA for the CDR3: TGTGCAAGTCGCTTCACTCGCCCTTCACGTCAGCCCCAGCATTTT.